The 8 T cell receptor beta chains presented below share a single source sample, sequenced in a study of sequential checkpoint blockade in melanoma. Assay used: immunoSEQ multiplex PCR; TCRdb lists only in-frame clones, some missing. The sample contains 20,000 to 25,000 clones, under 30% of which appear only once. The treatment denotes: randomized to nivolumab then ipilimumab (arm A) or the reverse (arm B). Here the sequenced sample was tumor tissue (inferred from file names), taken from a patient given nivolumab and ipilimumab in sequence. The receptor set was obtained from a human donor with melanoma.

This clone was counted once. This chain connects TRBV19 to TRBJ1-3, with no clear D. Germline loops: CDR1 LNHDA, CDR2 SQIVND (reference sequence). The CDR3 runs to 16 residues. V lost 2 bases, J lost 0 bases, and 11 bases lay in between. The CDR3 DNA follows: TGTGCCAGTAGTATATCAGGTTTCCTCTCTGGAAACACCATATATTTT. This codes for CASSISGFLSGNTIYF. Full variable domain (outside the CDR3, taken from reference TRBV19 and TRBJ1-3): DGGITQSPKYLFRKEGQNVTLSCEQNLNHDAMYWYRQDPGQGLRLIYYSQIVNDFQKGDIAEGYSVSREKKESFPLTVTSAQKNPTAFYLCASSISGFLSGNTIYFGEGSWLTVV.

V gene TRBV29-1 combines with J gene TRBJ2-3; 7 bases line up with TRBD2. CDR1 and CDR2 (germline): SQVTM, ANQGSEA. The CDR3 spans 13 residues. V lost 4 bases to trimming and J lost 5 bases; unmatched junction nucleotides: 6. The CDR3 loop reads CSVGGGGGDTQYF. The CDR3 region has the DNA TGCAGCGTTGGGGGCGGCGGGGGAGATACGCAGTATTTT.

The gene calls are TRBV5-1 and TRBJ2-1; D is perhaps TRBD2 (5 bases). The germline V and J ends were trimmed by 4 bases and 6 bases, with 17 bases remaining between them. Germline loops: CDR1 SGHRS, CDR2 YFSETQ. There are 15 residues in the CDR3. The CDR3, as DNA: TGCGCCAGCAGCCCTAAAAGTGGGAGTCTCAATGAGCAGTTCTTC. This codes for CASSPKSGSLNEQFF.

The rearrangement links TRBV19 to TRBJ2-1; 7 nucleotides align to TRBD2. The CDR3 runs 15 residues. CDR1 and CDR2 from the germline V gene are LNHDA and SQIVND (reference sequence). With 3 bases clipped from V and 11 bases from J, the junction kept 13 bases outside the gene matches. The CDR3 is CASSILGGKAVQQFF. The DNA for the CDR3 is TGTGCCAGTAGTATTTTGGGGGGGAAGGCGGTACAGCAGTTCTTC.

This clone was picked up a small number of times. CDR3 in amino acids: CAWTGWGDITEAFF. As DNA, the CDR3 is TGTGCCTGGACCGGGTGGGGAGACATCACTGAAGCTTTCTTT. J is TRBJ1-1 and V is TRBV30; no firm D call. Per germline, CDR1 GTSNPN and CDR2 SVGIG (reference sequence). This CDR3 is 14 amino acids long. V lost 4 bases, J lost 4 bases, and 16 bases lay in between.

This clone was seen a few times. The chain joins TRBV7-6 to TRBJ1-1, with D unresolved. The CDR3 is 14 residues long. Germline V gene sequence: CDR1 SGHVS, CDR2 FNYEAQ. The V gene lost 5 bases and the J gene lost 1 base, with 11 bases spanning the gap. The CDR3 sequence is CASSPGHGNTEAFF. The CDR3 DNA sequence: TGTGCCAGCAGCCCAGGTCACGGGAACACTGAAGCTTTCTTT. The variable domain in full, completed from reference TRBV7-6 and TRBJ1-1, reads GAGVSQSPRYKVTKRGQDVALRCDPISGHVSLYWYRQALGQGPEFLTYFNYEAQQDKSGLPNDRFSAERPEGSISTLTIQRTEQRDSAMYRCASSPGHGNTEAFFGQGTRLTVV.

By its share, this clone is medium-sized. The genes are TRBV25-1 and TRBJ1-2; D not certain. Germline CDR1 and CDR2: MGHDK and SYGVNS. This CDR3 is built from 12 residues. The ends were cut back, 2 bases at V and 4 bases at J, with 5 bases in the middle. CDR3 DNA sequence: TGTGCCAGCAGTGAACCCTTCTATGGCTACACCTTC. Its translation: CASSEPFYGYTF.

As to this clone: The read is 1 residue too short to cover the CDR3 end, so that end is filled in from the germline J gene. The rearrangement links TRBV6-1 to TRBJ2-7; perhaps D is TRBD1 or TRBD2 (5 bases each). With 0 bases removed from V and 6 bases from J, the gap between germline ends came to 9 bases. This CDR3 comprises 13 residues. Per the germline V gene, CDR1 is MNHNS and CDR2 is SASEGT. The CDR3 sequence: CASSEARDGEQYF. The covered CDR3 bases are TGTGCCAGCAGTGAAGCCCGGGACGGCGAGCAGTAC.